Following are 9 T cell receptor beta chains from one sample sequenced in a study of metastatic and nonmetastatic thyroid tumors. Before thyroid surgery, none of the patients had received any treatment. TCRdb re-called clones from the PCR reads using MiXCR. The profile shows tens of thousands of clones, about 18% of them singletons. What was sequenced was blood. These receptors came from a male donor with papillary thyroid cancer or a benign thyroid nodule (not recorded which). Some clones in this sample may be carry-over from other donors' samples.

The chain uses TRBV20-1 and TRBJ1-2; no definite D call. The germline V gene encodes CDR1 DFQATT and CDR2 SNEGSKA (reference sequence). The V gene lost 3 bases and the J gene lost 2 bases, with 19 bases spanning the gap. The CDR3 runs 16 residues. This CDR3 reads CSASSQSMVENYGYTF. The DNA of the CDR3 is TGCAGTGCTAGTTCCCAGTCTATGGTGGAGAACTATGGCTACACCTTC.

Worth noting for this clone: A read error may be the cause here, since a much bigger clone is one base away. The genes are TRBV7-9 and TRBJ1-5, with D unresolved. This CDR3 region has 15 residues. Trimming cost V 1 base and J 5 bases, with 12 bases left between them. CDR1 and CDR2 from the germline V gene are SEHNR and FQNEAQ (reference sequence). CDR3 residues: CASSLGPGFDQPQHF. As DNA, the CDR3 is TGTGCCAGCAGCTTAGGTCCGGGTTTCGATCAGCCCCAGCATTTT.

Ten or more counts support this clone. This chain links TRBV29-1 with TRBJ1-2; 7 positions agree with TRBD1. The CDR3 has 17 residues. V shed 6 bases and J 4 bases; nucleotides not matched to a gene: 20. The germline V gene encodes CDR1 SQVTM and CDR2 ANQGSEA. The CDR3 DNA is TGCAGCGTACAACAATTAACGGACAGGCTTGGAGGCTATGGCTACACCTTC. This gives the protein CSVQQLTDRLGGYGYTF.

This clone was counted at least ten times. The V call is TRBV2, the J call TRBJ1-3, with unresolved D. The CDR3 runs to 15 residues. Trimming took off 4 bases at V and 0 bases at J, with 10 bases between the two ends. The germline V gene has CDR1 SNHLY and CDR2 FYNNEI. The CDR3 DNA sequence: TGTGCCAGCAGTGCTATGGGAAACTCTGGAAACACCATATATTTT. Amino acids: CASSAMGNSGNTIYF.

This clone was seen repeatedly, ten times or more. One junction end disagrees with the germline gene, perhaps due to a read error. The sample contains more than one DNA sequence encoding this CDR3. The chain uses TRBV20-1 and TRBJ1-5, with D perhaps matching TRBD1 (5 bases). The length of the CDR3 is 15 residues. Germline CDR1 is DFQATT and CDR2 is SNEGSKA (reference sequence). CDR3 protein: CSAKSIAGPSQPQHF. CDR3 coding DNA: TGTAGTGCTAAAAGTATTGCAGGGCCATCTCAGCCCCAGCATTTT.

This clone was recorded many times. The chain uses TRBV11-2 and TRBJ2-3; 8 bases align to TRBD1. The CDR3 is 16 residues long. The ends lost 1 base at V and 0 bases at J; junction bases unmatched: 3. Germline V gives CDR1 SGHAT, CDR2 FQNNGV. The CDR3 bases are TGTGCCAGCAGCTTAGGTGGACAGGGAAGCACAGATACGCAGTATTTT. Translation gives CASSLGGQGSTDTQYF.

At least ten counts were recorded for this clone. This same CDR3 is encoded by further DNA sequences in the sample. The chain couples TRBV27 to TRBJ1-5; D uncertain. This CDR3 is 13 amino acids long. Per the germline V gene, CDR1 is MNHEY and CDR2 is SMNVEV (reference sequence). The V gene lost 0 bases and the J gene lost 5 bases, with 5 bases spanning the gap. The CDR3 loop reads CASSLSVDQPQHF. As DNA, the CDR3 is TGTGCCAGCAGTTTATCGGTAGATCAGCCCCAGCATTTT.

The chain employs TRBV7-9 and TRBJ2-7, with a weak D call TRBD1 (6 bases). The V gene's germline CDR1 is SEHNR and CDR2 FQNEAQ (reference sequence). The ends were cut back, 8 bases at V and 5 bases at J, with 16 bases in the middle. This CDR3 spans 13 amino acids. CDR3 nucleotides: TGTGCCAGCCTCCCGGACAGTCTTAACGAGCAGTACTTC. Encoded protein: CASLPDSLNEQYF.

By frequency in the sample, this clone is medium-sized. Here the CDR3 DNA reads TGTGCCAGCAGTTCTGGGGGGTGGAACACTGAAGCTTTCTTT. Translation: CASSSGGWNTEAFF. V usage is TRBV27 and J usage is TRBJ1-1; possibly TRBD1 for D (5 bases). The CDR3 loop spans 14 amino acids. V was shortened by 4 bases and J by 1 base, with 10 bases between the two germline ends. Germline loops: CDR1 MNHEY, CDR2 SMNVEV (reference sequence).